These 31 T cell receptor beta chains came from one sample sequenced in a study of blood T cell repertoires in COVID-19. The data were produced by immunoSEQ multiplex PCR, yet TCRdb's version contains in-frame clones alone and is incomplete. The data contain under 200,000 clones, approximately 80% of them seen just once; the ten biggest clones take up approximately 8%. Source material: peripheral blood. The receptors derive from a man aged 60-69 years with acute or convalescent COVID-19.

Ten or more counts support this clone. The gene calls are TRBV19 and TRBJ2-2, with D perhaps TRBD1 (6 bases). Germline V CDR1 and CDR2: LNHDA, SQIVND (reference sequence). Deletions cut 1 base from V and 4 bases from J, with 10 bases between. This CDR3 contains 15 residues. CDR3 in amino acids: CASSIGAGATGELFF. The CDR3 DNA reads as TGTGCCAGTAGTATAGGAGCAGGGGCCACCGGGGAGCTGTTTTTT.

The V gene is TRBV29-1, the J gene TRBJ2-5, with 11 positions matching TRBD1. CDR1 is SQVTM and CDR2 is ANQGSEA in the germline V gene. The ends lost 3 bases at V and 6 bases at J; junction bases unmatched: 6. CDR3 length: 14 residues. CDR3 loop: CSVERTGGLQTQYF. The CDR3, as DNA: TGCAGCGTTGAGAGGACAGGGGGCTTGCAGACCCAGTACTTC.

The chain links TRBV4-1 to TRBJ2-1, with D uncertain. Germline values: CDR1 MGHRA, CDR2 YSYEKL. CDR3 size: 15 residues. Between the trimmed V and J ends, which lost 1 base and 3 bases, there was a span of 10 bases. CDR3 region: CASSQVRTDYNEQFF. The DNA for the CDR3 is TGCGCCAGCAGCCAAGTCAGAACAGACTACAATGAGCAGTTCTTC.

The V call is TRBV15, the J call TRBJ2-1; TRBD2 matches 8 bases. This CDR3 region has 17 residues. Trimming removed 0 bases from V and 3 bases from J; junction bases left unmatched: 7. Per the germline V gene, CDR1 is LNHNV and CDR2 is YYDKDF (reference sequence). Here the CDR3 reads CATSRDRGGLVYNEQFF. The CDR3 nucleotides read TGTGCCACCAGCAGAGATAGGGGGGGACTAGTCTACAATGAGCAGTTCTTC.

The J gene is TRBJ2-7, the V gene TRBV5-6; possibly TRBD1 for D (6 bases). Germline V gives CDR1 SGHDT, CDR2 YYEEEE. This CDR3 contains 14 residues. Trimming took 7 bases from V and 3 from J, leaving 17 bases between them. The CDR3 DNA reads TGTGCCAGCGCCTATCGACAGGCTCTCTACGAGCAGTACTTC. Amino acids: CASAYRQALYEQYF.

As DNA, the CDR3 is TGTGCCAGCAGTTACTCGGGGACAGGGGGCTTCGAGCAGTACTTC. It encodes CASSYSGTGGFEQYF. The chain has TRBV6-2 or TRBV6-3 and TRBJ2-7; 12 bases match TRBD1. The J segment lost 6 bases and the V segment lost 0 bases, leaving 3 bases of the junction unmatched. This CDR3 has 15 residues. Per germline, CDR1 MNHEY and CDR2 SVGEGT.

V is TRBV24-1 and J is TRBJ2-2, with D maybe TRBD1 (5 bases). Trimming shortened V by 3 bases and J by 1 base, and 8 bases separated the two germline ends. Germline assignment: CDR1 KGHDR and CDR2 SFDVKD. There are 15 residues in the CDR3. The CDR3: CATSDDRMNTGELFF. For the CDR3, the DNA is TGTGCCACCAGTGATGACAGAATGAACACCGGGGAGCTGTTTTTT.

The chain joins TRBV19 to TRBJ2-3, with D possibly matching TRBD1 (5 bases). The CDR3 is 14 amino acids. Trimming stripped 3 bases from V and 6 bases from J, with 13 bases between. Germline V CDR1 and CDR2: LNHDA, SQIVND (reference sequence). The CDR3 here is CASSIYRTEDTQYF. The DNA of the CDR3 is TGTGCCAGTAGTATCTACAGGACCGAGGATACGCAGTATTTT.

The CDR3 here is CASSSDRGPTDTQYF. The CDR3 coding sequence is TGTGCCAGCAGCTCGGACAGGGGCCCAACAGATACGCAGTATTTT. This chain uses TRBV5-4 with TRBJ2-3; TRBD1 agrees at 9 bases. CDR3 length equals 15 residues. CDR1 is SGHNT and CDR2 is YYREEE in the germline V gene (reference sequence). With V trimmed by 3 bases and J by 3 bases, 5 bases remained unmatched. The whole variable domain, filled in from reference TRBV5-4 and TRBJ2-3, reads ETGVTQSPTHLIKTRGQQVTLRCSSQSGHNTVSWYQQALGQGPQFIFQYYREEENGRGNFPPRFSGLQFPNYSSELNVNALELDDSALYLCASSSDRGPTDTQYFGPGTRLTVL.

V is TRBV18 and J is TRBJ1-1; 12 nucleotides match TRBD1. This CDR3 has 15 residues. Germline CDR1 and CDR2: KGHSH and LQKENI. V shed 2 bases, J shed 11 bases, and the junction held 9 bases outside the gene matches. The DNA for the CDR3 is TGTGCCAGCTCACCAAACCCGGGGACAGGGGGCTGGGCTTTCTTT. Residues: CASSPNPGTGGWAFF.

The J gene is TRBJ1-1, the V gene TRBV4-3; D gene unclear. V was shortened by 0 bases and J by 5 bases, with 13 bases between the two germline ends. Germline CDR1 reads LGHNA; CDR2 reads YSLEER. The CDR3 is 15 amino acids. CDR3 in amino acids: CASSQEFGSRTEAFF. As DNA, the CDR3 is TGCGCCAGCAGCCAAGAATTTGGGTCTAGGACTGAAGCTTTCTTT.

The table lists this clone with a count of one. CDR3 region: CASSTGGNNEQYF. Here the CDR3 DNA reads TGTGCCAGCAGCACAGGGGGCAACAACGAGCAGTACTTC. The chain has TRBV6-5 and TRBJ2-7, with 9 nucleotides matching TRBD1. Trimming took 6 bases from V and 5 from J; bases not matched to a gene: 5. Germline CDR1 and CDR2: MNHEY and SVGAGI. There are 13 residues in the CDR3.

This clone was seen a single time. V and J are TRBV7-3 and TRBJ2-5; tentative D call: TRBD2 (6 bases). The V gene's germline CDR1 is SGHTA and CDR2 FQGTGA. The CDR3 is made up of 15 amino acids. Trimming left V 5 bases short and J 4 bases short, with 17 bases between. This chain's CDR3 is CASSPSGVARETQYF. In nucleotides, the CDR3 is TGTGCCAGCAGCCCTTCGGGGGTAGCAAGAGAGACCCAGTACTTC.

The gene calls are TRBV9 and TRBJ1-1; D may be TRBD1 (5 bases). In germline, CDR1 is SGDLS, CDR2 YYNGEE. Trimming took 4 bases from V and 1 from J, leaving 14 bases between them. The CDR3 is made up of 15 amino acids. CDR3 region: CASSPPSQGNTEAFF. The CDR3 region has the DNA TGTGCCAGCAGCCCTCCCTCGCAGGGGAACACTGAAGCTTTCTTT.

The chain links TRBV7-3 to TRBJ2-1; 12 nucleotides match TRBD2. The CDR3 covers 15 residues. Looked up from germline, CDR1 is SGHTA and CDR2 is FQGTGA. Trimming removed 1 base from V and 8 bases from J; junction bases left unmatched: 3. The CDR3 loop reads CASSLRLAGEDEQFF. The CDR3, as DNA: TGTGCCAGCAGCTTAAGACTAGCGGGGGAGGATGAGCAGTTCTTC.

This chain links TRBV5-1 with TRBJ2-2; maybe TRBD1 (6 bases). Looked up from germline, CDR1 is SGHRS and CDR2 is YFSETQ. This CDR3 contains 14 residues. Trimming took off 6 bases at V and 4 bases at J, with 13 bases between the two ends. CDR3 bases: TGCGCCAGCAACCTCGGACAGCTCACCGGGGAGCTGTTTTTT. Translating gives CASNLGQLTGELFF.

The V and J genes are TRBV10-1 and TRBJ2-5, with TRBD2 matching over 10 bases. The CDR3 runs to 15 residues. Germline V CDR1 and CDR2: WNHNN, SYGVQD (reference sequence). J lost 7 bases, V lost 3 bases, and 8 bases had no gene match. The CDR3 protein is CASSELSGGSGTQYF. In DNA form, the CDR3 reads TGCGCCAGCAGTGAACTTAGCGGGGGGTCCGGGACCCAGTACTTC.

This clone was counted a few times. DNA for the CDR3: TGTGCCTGGAGTGGGGGAGGGTCGACTCAGCCCCAGCATTTT. Translating gives CAWSGGGSTQPQHF. V is TRBV30 and J is TRBJ1-5; D remains unclear. Deletions cut 1 base from V and 6 bases from J, with 13 bases between. Germline loops: CDR1 GTSNPN, CDR2 SVGIG (reference sequence). The CDR3 runs 14 residues.

This clone was picked up one time. The rearrangement joins TRBV7-2 to TRBJ1-5, with D possibly matching TRBD1 (6 bases). The V gene's germline CDR1 is SGHTA and CDR2 FQGNSA. V was trimmed by 2 bases and J by 4 bases, leaving 12 bases between them. The CDR3 is 15 residues long. The CDR3 bases are TGTGCCAGCAGCTTATACAGGGCCAATAATCAGCCCCAGCATTTT. Residues: CASSLYRANNQPQHF.

This clone was counted between two and nine times. V gene TRBV27 combines with J gene TRBJ1-2; possibly TRBD1 for D (6 bases). Trimming removed 5 bases from V and 4 bases from J, with 14 bases in between. CDR1 MNHEY and CDR2 SMNVEV come from the germline V gene (reference sequence). The CDR3 extends over 14 amino acids. The CDR3 DNA reads as TGTGCCAGCAGTCCACAGGGTAGTAGCTATGGCTACACCTTC. Its translation: CASSPQGSSYGYTF.

The chain couples TRBV24-1 to TRBJ2-7; 8 bases line up with TRBD1. The CDR3 is 16 amino acids. J was trimmed by 5 bases and V by 1 base; bases with no gene match: 9. CDR1 and CDR2 (germline): KGHDR, SFDVKD. The CDR3: CATSDFKDRETHEQYF. CDR3 DNA sequence: TGTGCCACCAGTGATTTTAAGGACAGGGAAACCCACGAGCAGTACTTC.

The chain is built from TRBV5-1 and TRBJ1-1; unclear D gene. The V and J ends lost 2 bases and 1 base respectively, with 18 bases between them. The CDR3 consists of 17 residues. Germline CDR1 is SGHRS and CDR2 is YFSETQ. CDR3 protein: CASSFAGIYSPNTEAFF. The CDR3 DNA reads TGCGCCAGCAGCTTCGCGGGGATCTATTCGCCGAACACTGAAGCTTTCTTT.

The chain recombines TRBV6-5 with TRBJ2-7, with TRBD1 identical over 7 bases. Trimming removed 4 bases from V and 6 bases from J; junction bases left unmatched: 15. The CDR3 covers 16 residues. From germline, CDR1 is MNHEY and CDR2 SVGAGI. Here the CDR3 reads CASSLTTGMVKSEQYF. CDR3 nucleotide sequence: TGTGCCAGCAGTTTGACGACAGGGATGGTGAAATCCGAGCAGTACTTC.

The rearrangement links TRBV10-2 to TRBJ1-1, with D maybe TRBD1 (5 bases). Germline V CDR1 and CDR2: WSHSY, SAAADI. CDR3 length: 14 residues. V dropped 4 bases and J dropped 5 bases, with 14 bases sitting between them. The CDR3 is CASSGTGGRTEAFF. CDR3 coding DNA: TGCGCCAGCAGTGGAACGGGGGGTAGGACTGAAGCTTTCTTT.

The V gene is TRBV29-1, the J gene TRBJ2-2, with D possibly TRBD1 on 6 matching bases. The CDR3 spans 15 residues. Per germline, CDR1 SQVTM and CDR2 ANQGSEA. The ends were cut back, 4 bases at V and 1 base at J, with 13 bases in the middle. CDR3 DNA: TGCAGCGTTGTGGCCAGGGGAAAGAACACCGGGGAGCTGTTTTTT. Translated: CSVVARGKNTGELFF.

About this clone: Distinct nucleotide sequences in the sample also encode this CDR3. V usage is TRBV12-3 or TRBV12-4 and J usage is TRBJ1-1; TRBD1 might be the D (5 bases). V was trimmed by 5 bases and J by 5 bases, leaving 9 bases between them. This CDR3 is 12 amino acids long. The CDR3 protein is CASSPQGTEAFF. In nucleotides, the CDR3 is TGTGCCAGCAGTCCTCAGGGTACTGAAGCTTTCTTT.

This clone appeared a few times. This sequence joins TRBV4-1 and TRBJ1-2; unclear D gene. Germline V CDR1 and CDR2: MGHRA, YSYEKL. V lost 7 bases and J lost 5, with 11 bases in between. The CDR3 sequence is 12 residues long. DNA for the CDR3: TGCGCCAGCACCTCACCAGGTTATGGCTACACCTTC. Translating it yields CASTSPGYGYTF.

The rearrangement joins TRBV5-8 to TRBJ2-1; D is possibly TRBD1 (5 bases). This CDR3 comprises 14 residues. V was clipped by 0 bases and J by 15 bases, with 19 bases between them. The germline V gene encodes CDR1 SGHTS and CDR2 YDEGEE. The CDR3 spells CASSLEGKTTPWFF. CDR3 DNA: TGTGCCAGCAGCTTGGAGGGGAAAACGACGCCTTGGTTCTTC.

This chain connects TRBV15 to TRBJ1-5, with D possibly being TRBD1 (5 bases). Germline CDR1 LNHNV, CDR2 YYDKDF (reference sequence). The length of the CDR3 is 13 residues. V shed 1 base and J shed 11 bases, with 12 bases lying between them. This CDR3 reads CATSRVAQGTQHF. DNA for the CDR3: TGTGCCACCAGCAGAGTTGCCCAGGGAACCCAGCATTTT.

CDR3 loop: CATSDFGGSRNEQFF. The CDR3 nucleotides read TGTGCCACCAGTGATTTCGGGGGGTCAAGGAATGAGCAGTTCTTC. This chain joins TRBV24-1 and TRBJ2-1, with 7 bases that match TRBD2. Losses at the gene ends were 1 base for V and 7 bases for J; bases not matched to a gene: 6. Looked up from germline, CDR1 is KGHDR and CDR2 is SFDVKD. The CDR3 is made up of 15 amino acids.

The chain has TRBV2 and TRBJ1-2; D perhaps matches TRBD1 (5 bases). The CDR3 is made up of 12 amino acids. CDR1 and CDR2 (germline): SNHLY, FYNNEI. With 6 bases removed from V and 6 bases from J, the gap between germline ends came to 11 bases. CDR3 nucleotides: TGTGCCAGCAGCCTGACAGTGGATGGCTACACCTTC. Translated: CASSLTVDGYTF.